The clone carrying this T cell receptor beta chain was seen ten or more times. Its matching antigen is unknown. The data derive from a study of Graves' ophthalmopathy and Graves' hyperthyroidism. Study-wide context: Researchers obtained peripheral blood at initial diagnosis, before any treatment had begun. Study-wide results and caveats: The study's model predicted ophthalmopathy progression at roughly 69% sensitivity and about 72% specificity. Stable hyperthyroidism and ophthalmopathy were told apart by a 13-signature model, which achieved around 88% sensitivity and over 65% specificity.

Diagnosis used clinical symptoms, serum thyroxine, TRAb, thyroid ultrasound and orbital computed tomography. Researchers took RNA transcripts and amplified TCR beta CDR3 regions from them. Second-round multiplex PCR came after a first-round RT-PCR that employed HTBI primers. A single record per CDR3 protein comes from TCRdb applying MiXCR to the multiplex PCR reads. The repertoire consists of about 500,000 distinct CDR3 sequences, with roughly 14% occurring once and the leading ten covering about 10%. Trimming cost V 6 bases and J 6 bases, with 15 bases left between them. The CDR3 is made up of 13 amino acids.

The sequenced sample consisted of blood. J is TRBJ2-7 and V is TRBV12-3 or TRBV12-4; possible D gene TRBD2, 6 bases. This receptor was identified in a woman in her twenties or thirties with Graves' ophthalmopathy. The CDR3 nucleotides are TGTGCCAGCAGATCTAGCGTAGGGGTCGAGCAGTACTTC. This translates into CASRSSVGVEQYF.